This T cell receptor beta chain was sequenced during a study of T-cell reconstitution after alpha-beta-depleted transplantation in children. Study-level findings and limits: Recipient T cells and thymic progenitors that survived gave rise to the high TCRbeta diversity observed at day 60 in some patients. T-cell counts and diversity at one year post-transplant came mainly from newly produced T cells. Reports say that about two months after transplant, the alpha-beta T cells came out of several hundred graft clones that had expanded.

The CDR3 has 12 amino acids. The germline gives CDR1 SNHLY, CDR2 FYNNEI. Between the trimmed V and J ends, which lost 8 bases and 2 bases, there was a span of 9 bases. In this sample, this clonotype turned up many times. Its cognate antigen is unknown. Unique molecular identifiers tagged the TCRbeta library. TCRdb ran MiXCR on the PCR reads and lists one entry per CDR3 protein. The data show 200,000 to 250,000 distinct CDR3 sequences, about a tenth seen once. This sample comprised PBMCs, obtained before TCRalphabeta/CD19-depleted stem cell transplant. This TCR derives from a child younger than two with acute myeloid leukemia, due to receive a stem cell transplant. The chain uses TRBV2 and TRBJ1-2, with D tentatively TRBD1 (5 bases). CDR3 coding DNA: TGTGCCAGCGGGGGATTGAACTATGGCTACACCTTC. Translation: CASGGLNYGYTF.